This T cell receptor (beta chain) comes out of a study of blood T cell repertoires in COVID-19. The wider study: In each case, the material was cDNA or gDNA derived from T cells, B-cell-depleted T cells, or PBMCs.

Germline assignment: CDR1 MDHEN and CDR2 SYDVKM. This CDR3 contains 18 residues. J gave up 8 bases and V 2 bases, and 20 bases lay outside the gene matches. Assay used: immunoSEQ multiplex PCR; TCRdb lists only in-frame clones, some missing. Among 95,000 to 120,000 clones, 85% to 90% were seen once, and the ten largest hold 4.6%. This clone was seen just once. Sequencing was done on a sample of peripheral blood. This chain connects TRBV28 to TRBJ1-2; 7 bases agree with TRBD1. The sequence derives from a woman between 45 and 65 years old with acute or convalescent COVID-19. CDR3 DNA sequence: TGTGCCAGCAGTTTAAAATTACAGGGGAAAGGCTTCACGTTGGGCTACACCTTC. Its protein product is CASSLKLQGKGFTLGYTF.